The rows below give T cell receptor beta chains drawn from one sample of a study of blood T cells in healthy people across ages. TCRdb independently ran MiXCR on the 5' RACE reads; one entry per CDR3 protein. The sample holds 660,000 or so distinct CDR3 sequences, 58% seen once. The sample taken for sequencing was blood. The receptors were gathered from a man between 60 and 75 years old in good health. Both conserved end residues are part of each CDR3. The order of the fields is J gene, V gene, clone size, D gene, CDR3 protein, CDR3 DNA. D genes are given only for firm matches. Clone size is given for some rows only: seen once, a few or many times, or a class if the clone is expanded.

TRBJ2-1	TRBV5-1	many	.	CARNPREQFF	TGCGCCCGAAATCCCCGGGAGCAGTTCTTC
TRBJ1-6	TRBV3-1	.	.	CASSQDRGHGWKSPLHF	TGTGCCAGCAGCCAAGACCGAGGACACGGCTGGAAATCACCCCTCCACTTT
TRBJ2-1	TRBV7-2	.	.	CASSSGASNYNEQFF	TGTGCCAGCAGCTCTGGGGCCTCTAATTACAATGAGCAGTTCTTC
TRBJ2-7	TRBV10-3	.	TRBD1	CAISDLEGQGVYEQYF	TGTGCCATCAGTGACCTCGAGGGACAGGGGGTCTACGAGCAGTACTTC
TRBJ1-2	TRBV20-1	many	.	CSARVSFLANYGYTF	TGCAGTGCTAGGGTTAGCTTCCTAGCTAACTATGGCTACACCTTC
TRBJ2-5	TRBV7-6	few	.	CASSPAAGQETQYF	TGTGCCAGCAGTCCAGCGGCGGGCCAAGAGACCCAGTACTTC
TRBJ1-4	TRBV20-1	.	.	CSTGRGINEKLFF	TGCAGTACTGGAAGGGGGATTAATGAAAAACTGTTTTTT
TRBJ2-7	TRBV25-1	.	TRBD1	CASSEQGAVYEQYF	TGTGCCAGCAGTGAACAGGGGGCCGTCTACGAGCAGTACTTC
TRBJ2-7	TRBV3-1	.	.	CASSKLYEQYF	TGTGCCAGCAGCAAGTTGTACGAGCAGTACTTC
TRBJ2-3	TRBV12-3/TRBV12-4	few	.	CASSIPPSTDTQYF	TGTGCCAGCAGCATTCCCCCTAGCACAGATACGCAGTATTTT
TRBJ2-1	TRBV2	.	.	CASSEGLAIYNEQFF	TGTGCCAGCAGTGAAGGGCTAGCAATCTACAATGAGCAGTTCTTC
TRBJ2-5	TRBV5-4	.	.	CASSLDQGETQYF	TGTGCCAGCAGCTTGGATCAGGGAGAGACCCAGTACTTC
TRBJ1-2	TRBV15	.	.	CATSPAGAGSVAKEGYTF	TGTGCCACCAGCCCCGCAGGGGCAGGGAGTGTGGCGAAGGAAGGCTACACCTTC
TRBJ2-5	TRBV11-2	.	TRBD1	CASSSWTGPQETQYF	TGTGCCAGCAGCTCCTGGACAGGGCCCCAAGAGACCCAGTACTTC
TRBJ1-4	TRBV2	.	.	CASNRGLANEKLFF	TGTGCCAGCAATCGGGGGCTTGCTAATGAAAAACTGTTTTTT
TRBJ2-1	TRBV29-1	.	.	CSVPEGGGEQFF	TGCAGCGTTCCCGAGGGGGGAGGTGAGCAGTTCTTC
TRBJ1-1	TRBV7-2	few	.	CASSFGRNTEAFF	TGTGCCAGCAGCTTCGGTAGAAACACTGAAGCTTTCTTT
TRBJ2-3	TRBV20-1	.	.	CSARKGGGTDTQYF	TGCAGTGCTAGGAAGGGGGGCGGCACAGATACGCAGTATTTT
TRBJ2-1	TRBV12-3/TRBV12-4	few	.	CASSDERSSNEQFF	TGTGCCAGCAGTGACGAGAGGAGCTCCAATGAGCAGTTCTTC
TRBJ2-3	TRBV9	.	TRBD2	CASSVEGGGAADTQYF	TGTGCCAGCAGCGTAGAGGGCGGGGGGGCTGCAGATACGCAGTATTTT
TRBJ2-5	TRBV4-1	few	.	CASSQWIRAGRRETQYF	TGCGCCAGCAGCCAATGGATTAGGGCAGGGCGGAGAGAGACCCAGTACTTC
TRBJ2-3	TRBV7-8	.	TRBD2	CASSLDSGVSYSTDTQYF	TGTGCCAGCAGCTTAGATAGCGGGGTGAGTTATAGCACAGATACGCAGTATTTT
TRBJ2-1	TRBV11-2	.	.	CASGDASYNEQFF	TGTGCCAGCGGCGACGCCTCCTACAATGAGCAGTTCTTC
TRBJ2-5	TRBV12-3/TRBV12-4	.	.	CASSPGLPKETQYF	TGTGCCAGCAGCCCGGGACTCCCCAAAGAGACCCAGTACTTC
TRBJ2-3	TRBV24-1	.	.	CATSEPGRDTQYF	TGTGCCACCAGTGAGCCCGGACGGGATACGCAGTATTTT
TRBJ2-6	TRBV7-2	.	TRBD1	CASSFPRQGPGANVLTF	TGTGCCAGCAGCTTTCCGCGACAGGGGCCCGGGGCCAACGTCCTGACTTTC
TRBJ1-1	TRBV10-3	.	TRBD1	CAISDRQGGGEAFF	TGTGCCATCAGTGACAGACAGGGCGGGGGTGAAGCTTTCTTT
TRBJ2-1	TRBV11-2	.	.	CASSPAWGGDEQFF	TGTGCCAGCAGCCCTGCCTGGGGGGGCGATGAGCAGTTCTTC
TRBJ2-7	TRBV4-1	.	.	CASSQGSWAREQYF	TGCGCCAGCAGCCAAGGGAGTTGGGCCCGCGAGCAGTACTTC